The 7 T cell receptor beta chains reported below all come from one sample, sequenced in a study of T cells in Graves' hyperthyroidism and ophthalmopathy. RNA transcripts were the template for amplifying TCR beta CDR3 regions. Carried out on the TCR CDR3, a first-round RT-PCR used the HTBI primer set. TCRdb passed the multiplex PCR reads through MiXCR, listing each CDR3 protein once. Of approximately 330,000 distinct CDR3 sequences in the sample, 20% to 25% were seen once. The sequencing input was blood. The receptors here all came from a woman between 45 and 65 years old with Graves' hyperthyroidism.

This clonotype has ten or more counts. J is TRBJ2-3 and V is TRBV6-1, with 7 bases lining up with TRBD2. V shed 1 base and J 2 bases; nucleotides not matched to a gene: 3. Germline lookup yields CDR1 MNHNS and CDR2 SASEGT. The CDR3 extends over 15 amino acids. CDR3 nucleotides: TGTGCCAGCAGTGAAGTTACTAGCGCCACAGATACGCAGTATTTT. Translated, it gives CASSEVTSATDTQYF.

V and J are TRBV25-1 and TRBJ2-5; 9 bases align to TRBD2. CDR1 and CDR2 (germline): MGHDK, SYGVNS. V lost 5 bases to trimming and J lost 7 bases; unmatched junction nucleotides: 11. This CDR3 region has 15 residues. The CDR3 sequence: CASSQELAGLGTQYF. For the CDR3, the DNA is TGTGCCAGCAGTCAGGAACTAGCGGGCTTAGGGACCCAGTACTTC. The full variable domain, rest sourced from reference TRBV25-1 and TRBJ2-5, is EADIYQTPRYLVIGTGKKITLECSQTMGHDKMYWYQQDPGMELHLIHYSYGVNSTEKGDLSSESTVSRIRTEHFPLTLESARPSHTSQYLCASSQELAGLGTQYFGPGTRLLVL.

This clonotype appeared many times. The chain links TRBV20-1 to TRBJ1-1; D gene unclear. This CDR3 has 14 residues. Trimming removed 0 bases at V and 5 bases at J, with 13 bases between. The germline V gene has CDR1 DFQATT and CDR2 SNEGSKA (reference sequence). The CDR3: CSARERTSGTEAFF. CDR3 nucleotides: TGCAGTGCTAGAGAAAGGACGTCGGGGACTGAAGCTTTCTTT.

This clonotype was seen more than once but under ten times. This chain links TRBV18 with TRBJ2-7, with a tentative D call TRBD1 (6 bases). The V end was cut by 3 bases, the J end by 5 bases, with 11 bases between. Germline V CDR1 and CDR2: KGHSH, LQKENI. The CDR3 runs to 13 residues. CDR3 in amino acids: CASSPSRGNEQYF. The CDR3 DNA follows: TGTGCCAGCTCACCGTCCAGGGGAAACGAGCAGTACTTC.

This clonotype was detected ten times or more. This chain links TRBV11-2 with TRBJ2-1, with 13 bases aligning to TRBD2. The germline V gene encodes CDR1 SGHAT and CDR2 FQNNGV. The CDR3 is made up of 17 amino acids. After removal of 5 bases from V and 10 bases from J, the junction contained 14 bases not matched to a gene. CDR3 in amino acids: CASSLGLAGVGSGEQFF. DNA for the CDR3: TGTGCCAGCAGCCTTGGACTAGCGGGAGTTGGGTCCGGGGAGCAGTTCTTC.

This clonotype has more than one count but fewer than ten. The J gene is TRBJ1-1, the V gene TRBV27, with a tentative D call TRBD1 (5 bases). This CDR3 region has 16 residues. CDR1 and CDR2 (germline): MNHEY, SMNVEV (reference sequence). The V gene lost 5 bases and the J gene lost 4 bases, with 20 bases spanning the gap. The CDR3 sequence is CASSLDSQLWSTEAFF. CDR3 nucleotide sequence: TGTGCCAGCAGTCTCGACAGCCAACTCTGGAGCACTGAAGCTTTCTTT.

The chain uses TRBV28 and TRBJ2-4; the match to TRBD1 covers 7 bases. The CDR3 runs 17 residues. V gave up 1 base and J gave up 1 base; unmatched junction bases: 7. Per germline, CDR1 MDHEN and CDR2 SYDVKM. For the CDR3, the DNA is TGTGCCAGCAGTTTATTTTCGACAGGGAGCGCCAAAAACATTCAGTACTTC. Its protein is CASSLFSTGSAKNIQYF.